These 6 T cell receptor beta chains originate from one sample sequenced in a study of blood T cell repertoires in COVID-19 (dated by TCRdb to about 2020). Libraries were prepared through the immunoSEQ multiplex PCR assay. The table comes from immuneACCESS by way of TCRdb, which keeps in-frame sequences with V and J called. Part of the clones is missing from these tables; in studies checked, under half for an unresolved V gene and the rest for unknown reasons. The sample table holds about 320,000 clones, of which roughly 85% were seen once. The top ten clonotypes cover approximately 1.9% of the sample. Sequenced sample: PBMCs or T cells enriched from blood (not recorded which). The receptors were sampled from a woman younger than 45 who had been exposed to COVID-19.

The chain has TRBV2 and TRBJ2-5, with TRBD1 identical over 8 bases. CDR3 size: 15 residues. Germline V gene sequence: CDR1 SNHLY, CDR2 FYNNEI. With 7 bases clipped from V and 1 base from J, the junction kept 8 bases outside the gene matches. This CDR3 is CASNRQGFLQETQYF. CDR3 nucleotides: TGTGCCAGCAACCGACAGGGGTTTCTCCAAGAGACCCAGTACTTC.

This rearrangement joins TRBV28 to TRBJ2-7, with a possible D match to TRBD1 (6 bases). Germline values: CDR1 MDHEN, CDR2 SYDVKM. The CDR3 contains 13 residues. Trimming removed 3 bases from V and 3 bases from J, with 9 bases in between. The CDR3 nucleotides read TGTGCCAGCAGTTTGAGGACAGTCTACGAGCAGTACTTC. It specifies CASSLRTVYEQYF.

Only a few counts were recorded for this clone. The V call is TRBV2, the J call TRBJ1-1, with unresolved D. The V and J ends lost 11 bases and 1 base respectively, with 8 bases between them. The germline V gene has CDR1 SNHLY and CDR2 FYNNEI. This CDR3 spans 11 amino acids. The CDR3 is CAEGGNTEAFF. The CDR3 DNA is TGTGCCGAGGGTGGGAACACTGAAGCTTTCTTT.

Remarks on this clone: This specimen includes other DNA sequences encoding the same CDR3. The chain employs TRBV5-1 and TRBJ1-3; D call uncertain. The V gene lost 0 bases and the J gene lost 0 bases, with 4 bases spanning the gap. This CDR3 contains 14 residues. Germline V gene lookup returns CDR1 SGHRS and CDR2 YFSETQ. The CDR3 coding sequence is TGCGCCAGCAGCTTGGCACTCTCTGGAAACACCATATATTTT. The encoded protein is CASSLALSGNTIYF. Looking up the rest from reference TRBV5-1 and TRBJ1-3 gives the full variable domain: KAGVTQTPRYLIKTRGQQVTLSCSPISGHRSVSWYQQTPGQGLQFLFEYFSETQRNKGNFPGRFSGRQFSNSRSEMNVSTLELGDSALYLCASSLALSGNTIYFGEGSWLTVV.

The CDR3 loop is CASSLVGGGTDTQYF. DNA for the CDR3: TGTGCCAGCAGCTTAGTGGGGGGGGGCACAGATACGCAGTATTTT. The chain has TRBV7-8 and TRBJ2-3; 7 bases line up with TRBD2. V lost 1 base to trimming and J lost 1 base; unmatched junction nucleotides: 2. The CDR3 is made up of 15 amino acids. Germline values: CDR1 SGHVS, CDR2 FQNEAQ.

The table lists this clone with a few counts. The chain couples TRBV2 to TRBJ1-1, with TRBD1 as a possible D gene (6 bases). V was pared by 5 bases and J by 0 bases, with 10 bases between. The germline V gene has CDR1 SNHLY and CDR2 FYNNEI. CDR3 size: 14 residues. The CDR3 nucleotides read TGTGCCAGCAGTTGGGGACAAATGAACACTGAAGCTTTCTTT. Protein product: CASSWGQMNTEAFF.